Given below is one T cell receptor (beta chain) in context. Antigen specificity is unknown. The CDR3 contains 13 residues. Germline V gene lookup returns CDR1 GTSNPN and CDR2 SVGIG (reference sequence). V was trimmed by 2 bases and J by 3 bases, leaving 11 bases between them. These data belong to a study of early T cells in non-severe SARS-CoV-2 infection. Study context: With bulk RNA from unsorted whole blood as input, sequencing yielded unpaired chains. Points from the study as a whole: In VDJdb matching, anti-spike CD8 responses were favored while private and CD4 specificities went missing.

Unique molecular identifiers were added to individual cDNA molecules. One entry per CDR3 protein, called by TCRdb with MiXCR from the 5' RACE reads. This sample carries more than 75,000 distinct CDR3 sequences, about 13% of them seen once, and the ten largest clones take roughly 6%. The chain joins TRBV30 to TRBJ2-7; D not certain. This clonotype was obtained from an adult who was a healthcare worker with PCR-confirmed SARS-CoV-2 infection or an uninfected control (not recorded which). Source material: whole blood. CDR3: CAWSPLTGYEQYF. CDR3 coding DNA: TGTGCCTGGAGTCCTTTAACTGGCTACGAGCAGTACTTC.